This T cell receptor (beta chain) emerged from a study of shared clonotypes between healthy human individuals. Data came from immunoSEQ multiplex PCR; TCRdb stores just in-frame clones and leaves some out. In the table there are about 2 million clones, 95% of which are singletons. Germline loops: CDR1 SGHVS, CDR2 FNYEAQ. J was trimmed by 2 bases and V by 6 bases; bases with no gene match: 6. The CDR3 is 14 amino acids. Sequencing used naive CD4+ T cells sorted from blood. The sample's subset: CD45RA+ positively selected. This chain links TRBV7-6 with TRBJ2-7; 8 positions agree with TRBD2. The source of this sequence is a man aged 18-30 years in good health. CDR3 protein: CASSRAGDTYEQYF. CDR3 sequence (DNA): TGTGCCAGCAGTAGAGCGGGAGATACCTACGAGCAGTACTTC.